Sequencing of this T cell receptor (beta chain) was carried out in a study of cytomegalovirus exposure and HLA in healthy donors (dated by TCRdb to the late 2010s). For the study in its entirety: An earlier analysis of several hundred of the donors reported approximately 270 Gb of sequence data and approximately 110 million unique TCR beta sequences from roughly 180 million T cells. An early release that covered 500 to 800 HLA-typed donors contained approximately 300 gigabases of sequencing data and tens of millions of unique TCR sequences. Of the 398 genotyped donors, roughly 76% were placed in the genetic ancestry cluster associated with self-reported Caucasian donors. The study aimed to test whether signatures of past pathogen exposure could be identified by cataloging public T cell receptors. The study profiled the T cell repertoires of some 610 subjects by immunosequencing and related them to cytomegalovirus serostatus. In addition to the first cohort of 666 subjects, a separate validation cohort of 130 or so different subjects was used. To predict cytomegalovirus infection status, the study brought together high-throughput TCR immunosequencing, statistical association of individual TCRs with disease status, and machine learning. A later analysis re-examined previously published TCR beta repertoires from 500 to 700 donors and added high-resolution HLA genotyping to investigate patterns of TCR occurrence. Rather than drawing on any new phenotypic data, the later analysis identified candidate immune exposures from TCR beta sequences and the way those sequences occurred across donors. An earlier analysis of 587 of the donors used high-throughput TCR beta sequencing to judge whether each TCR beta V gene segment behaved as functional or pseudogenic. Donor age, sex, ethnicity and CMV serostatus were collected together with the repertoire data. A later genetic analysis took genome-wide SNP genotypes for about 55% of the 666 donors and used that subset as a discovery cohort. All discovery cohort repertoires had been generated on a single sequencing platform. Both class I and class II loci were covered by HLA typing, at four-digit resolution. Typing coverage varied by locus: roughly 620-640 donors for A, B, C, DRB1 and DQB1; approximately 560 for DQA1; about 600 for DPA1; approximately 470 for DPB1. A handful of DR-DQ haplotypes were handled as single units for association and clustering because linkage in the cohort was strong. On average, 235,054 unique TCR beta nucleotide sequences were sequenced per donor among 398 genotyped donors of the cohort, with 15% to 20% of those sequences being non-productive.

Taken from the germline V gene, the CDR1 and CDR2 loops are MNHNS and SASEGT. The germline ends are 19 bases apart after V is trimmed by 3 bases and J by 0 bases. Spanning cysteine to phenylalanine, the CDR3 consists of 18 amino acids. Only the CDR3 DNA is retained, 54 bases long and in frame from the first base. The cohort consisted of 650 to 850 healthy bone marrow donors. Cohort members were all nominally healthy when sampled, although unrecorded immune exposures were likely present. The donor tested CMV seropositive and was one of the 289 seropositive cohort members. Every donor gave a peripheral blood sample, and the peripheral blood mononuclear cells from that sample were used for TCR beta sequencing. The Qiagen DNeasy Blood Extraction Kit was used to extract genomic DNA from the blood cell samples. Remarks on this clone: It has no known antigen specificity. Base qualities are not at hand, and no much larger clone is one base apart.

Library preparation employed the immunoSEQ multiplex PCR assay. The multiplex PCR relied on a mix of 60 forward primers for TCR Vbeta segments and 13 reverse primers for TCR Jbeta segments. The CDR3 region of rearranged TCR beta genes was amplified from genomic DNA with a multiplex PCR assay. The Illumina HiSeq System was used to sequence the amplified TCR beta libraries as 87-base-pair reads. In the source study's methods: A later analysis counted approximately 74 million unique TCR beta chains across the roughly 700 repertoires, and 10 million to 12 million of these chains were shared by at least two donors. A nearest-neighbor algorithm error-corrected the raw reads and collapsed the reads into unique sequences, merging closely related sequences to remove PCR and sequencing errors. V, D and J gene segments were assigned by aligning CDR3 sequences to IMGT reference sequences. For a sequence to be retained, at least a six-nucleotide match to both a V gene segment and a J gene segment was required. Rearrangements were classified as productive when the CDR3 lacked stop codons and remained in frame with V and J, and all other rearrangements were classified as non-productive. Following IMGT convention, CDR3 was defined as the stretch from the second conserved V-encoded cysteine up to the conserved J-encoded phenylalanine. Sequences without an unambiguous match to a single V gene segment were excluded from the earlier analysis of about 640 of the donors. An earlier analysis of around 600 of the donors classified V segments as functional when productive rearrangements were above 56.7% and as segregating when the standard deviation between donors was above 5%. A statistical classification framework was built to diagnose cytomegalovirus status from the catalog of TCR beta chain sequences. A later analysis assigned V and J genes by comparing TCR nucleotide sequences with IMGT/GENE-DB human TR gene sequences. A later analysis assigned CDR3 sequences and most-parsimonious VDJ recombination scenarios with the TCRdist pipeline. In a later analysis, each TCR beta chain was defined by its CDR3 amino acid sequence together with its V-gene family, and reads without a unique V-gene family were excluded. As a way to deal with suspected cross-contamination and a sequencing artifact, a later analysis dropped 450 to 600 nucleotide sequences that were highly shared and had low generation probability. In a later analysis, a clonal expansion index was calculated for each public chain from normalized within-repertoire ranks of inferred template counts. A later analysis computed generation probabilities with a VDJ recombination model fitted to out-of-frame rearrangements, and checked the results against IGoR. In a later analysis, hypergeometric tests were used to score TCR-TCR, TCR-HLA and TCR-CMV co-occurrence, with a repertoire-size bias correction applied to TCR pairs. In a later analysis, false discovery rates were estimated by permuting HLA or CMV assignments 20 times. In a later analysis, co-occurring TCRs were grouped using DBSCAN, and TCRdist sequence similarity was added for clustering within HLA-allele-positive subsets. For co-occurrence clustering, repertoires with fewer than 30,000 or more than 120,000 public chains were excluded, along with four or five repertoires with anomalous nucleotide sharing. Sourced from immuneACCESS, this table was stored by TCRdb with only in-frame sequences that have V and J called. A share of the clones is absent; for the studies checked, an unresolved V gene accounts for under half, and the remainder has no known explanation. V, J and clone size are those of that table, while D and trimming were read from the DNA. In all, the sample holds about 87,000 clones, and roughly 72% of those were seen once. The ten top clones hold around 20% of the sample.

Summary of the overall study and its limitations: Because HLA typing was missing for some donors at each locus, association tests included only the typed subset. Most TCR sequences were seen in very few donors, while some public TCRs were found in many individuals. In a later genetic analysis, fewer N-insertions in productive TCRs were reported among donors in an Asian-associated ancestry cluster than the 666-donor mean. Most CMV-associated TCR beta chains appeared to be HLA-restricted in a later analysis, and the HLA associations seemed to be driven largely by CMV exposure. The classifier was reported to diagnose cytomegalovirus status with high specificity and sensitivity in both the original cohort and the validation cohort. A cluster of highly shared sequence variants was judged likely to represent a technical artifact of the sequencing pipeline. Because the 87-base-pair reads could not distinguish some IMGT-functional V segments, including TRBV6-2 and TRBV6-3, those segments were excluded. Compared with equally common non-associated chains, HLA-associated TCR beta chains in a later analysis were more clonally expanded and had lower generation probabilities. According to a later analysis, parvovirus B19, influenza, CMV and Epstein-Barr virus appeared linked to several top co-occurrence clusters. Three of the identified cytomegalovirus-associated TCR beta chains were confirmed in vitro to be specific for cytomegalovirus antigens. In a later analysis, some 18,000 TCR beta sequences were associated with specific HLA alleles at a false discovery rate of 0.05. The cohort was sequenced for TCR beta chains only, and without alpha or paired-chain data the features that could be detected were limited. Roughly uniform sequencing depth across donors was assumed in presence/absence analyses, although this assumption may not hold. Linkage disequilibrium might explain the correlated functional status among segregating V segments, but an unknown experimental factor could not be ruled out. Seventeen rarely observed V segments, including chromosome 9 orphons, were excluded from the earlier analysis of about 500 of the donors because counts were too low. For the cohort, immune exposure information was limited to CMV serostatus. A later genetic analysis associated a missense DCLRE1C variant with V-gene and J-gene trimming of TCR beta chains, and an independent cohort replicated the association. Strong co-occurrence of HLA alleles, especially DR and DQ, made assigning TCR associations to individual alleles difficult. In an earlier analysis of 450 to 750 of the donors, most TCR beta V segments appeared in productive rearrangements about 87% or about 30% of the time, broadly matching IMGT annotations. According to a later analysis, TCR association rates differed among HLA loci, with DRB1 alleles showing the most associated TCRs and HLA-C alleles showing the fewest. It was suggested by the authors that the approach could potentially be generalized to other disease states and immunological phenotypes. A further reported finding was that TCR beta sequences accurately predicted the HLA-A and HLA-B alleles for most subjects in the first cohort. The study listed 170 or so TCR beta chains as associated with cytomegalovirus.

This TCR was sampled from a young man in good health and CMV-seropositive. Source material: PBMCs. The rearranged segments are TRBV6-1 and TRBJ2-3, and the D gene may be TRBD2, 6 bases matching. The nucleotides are TGTGCCAGCAGTGAGGCCCTACCCGGGACTCTTAGCACAGATACGCAGTATTTT. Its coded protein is CASSEALPGTLSTDTQYF.